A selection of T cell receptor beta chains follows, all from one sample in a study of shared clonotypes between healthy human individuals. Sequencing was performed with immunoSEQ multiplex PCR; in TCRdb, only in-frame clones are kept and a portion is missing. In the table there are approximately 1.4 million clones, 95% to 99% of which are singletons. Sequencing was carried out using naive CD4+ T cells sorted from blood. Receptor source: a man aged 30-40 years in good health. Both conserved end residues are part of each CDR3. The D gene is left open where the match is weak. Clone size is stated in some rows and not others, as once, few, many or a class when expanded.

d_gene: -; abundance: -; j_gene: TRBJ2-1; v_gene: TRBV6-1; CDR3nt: TGTGCCAGCAGTGAGGCGCCTCGGGACAATGAGCAGTTCTTC; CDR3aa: CASSEAPRDNEQFF
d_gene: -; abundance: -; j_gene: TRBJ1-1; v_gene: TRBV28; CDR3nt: TGTGCCAGCAGTTTATGGGGCCGTAACACTGAAGCTTTCTTT; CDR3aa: CASSLWGRNTEAFF
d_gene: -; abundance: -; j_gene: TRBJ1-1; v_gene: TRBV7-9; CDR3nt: TGTGCCAGCAGCTTAGCGAGCGGACCGCTCAACACTGAAGCTTTCTTT; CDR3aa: CASSLASGPLNTEAFF
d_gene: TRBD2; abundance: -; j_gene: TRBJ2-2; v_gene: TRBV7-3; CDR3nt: TGTGCCAGCAGCTTACCCCAGCGGGGGAACACCGGGGAGCTGTTTTTT; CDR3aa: CASSLPQRGNTGELFF
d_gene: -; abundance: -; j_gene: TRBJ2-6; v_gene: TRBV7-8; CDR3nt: TGTGCCAGCAGCTTATCTCTTATAACTGGGGCCAACGTCCTGACTTTC; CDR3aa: CASSLSLITGANVLTF
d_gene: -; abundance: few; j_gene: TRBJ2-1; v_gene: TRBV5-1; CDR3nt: TGCGCCAGCAGCCGGGAAGCGGAGAGCTCCTACAATGAGCAGTTCTTC; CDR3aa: CASSREAESSYNEQFF
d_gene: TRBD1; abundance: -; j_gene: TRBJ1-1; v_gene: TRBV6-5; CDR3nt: TGTGCCAGCAGTTACTATCGGGACAGGAACACTGAAGCTTTCTTT; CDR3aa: CASSYYRDRNTEAFF
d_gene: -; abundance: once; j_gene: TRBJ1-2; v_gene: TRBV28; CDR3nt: TGTGCCAGCAGCCCGGACGGCCACTATGGCTACACCTTC; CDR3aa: CASSPDGHYGYTF
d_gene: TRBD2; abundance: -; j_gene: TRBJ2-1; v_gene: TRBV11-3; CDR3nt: TGTGCCAGCAGCTTAAGCGGGAGCTCCTACAATGAGCAGTTCTTC; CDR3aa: CASSLSGSSYNEQFF
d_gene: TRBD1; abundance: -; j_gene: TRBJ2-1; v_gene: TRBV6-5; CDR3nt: TGTGCCAGCAGTCCGACAGGGAACTCCTACAATGAGCAGTTCTTC; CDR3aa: CASSPTGNSYNEQFF
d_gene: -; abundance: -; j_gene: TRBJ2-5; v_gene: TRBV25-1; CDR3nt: TGTGCCAGCAGTTGGAAGGGGGAGACCCAGTACTTC; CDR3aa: CASSWKGETQYF
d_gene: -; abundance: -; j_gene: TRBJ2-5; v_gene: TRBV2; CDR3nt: TGTGCCAGGGGAGGAGAGACCCAGTACTTC; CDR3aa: CARGGETQYF
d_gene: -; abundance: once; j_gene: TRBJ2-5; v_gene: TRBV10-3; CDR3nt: TGTGCCATCAAACGCGGTCCGACAGAGACCCAGTACTTC; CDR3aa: CAIKRGPTETQYF
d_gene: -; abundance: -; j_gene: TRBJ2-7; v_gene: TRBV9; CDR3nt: TGTGCCAGCAGCCCCCAGGGGTTAGCGGAGCAGTACTTC; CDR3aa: CASSPQGLAEQYF
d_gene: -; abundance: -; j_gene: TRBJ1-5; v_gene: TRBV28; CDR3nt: TGTGCCAGCAGCCCTTGGAGTCAGCCCCAGCATTTT; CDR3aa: CASSPWSQPQHF
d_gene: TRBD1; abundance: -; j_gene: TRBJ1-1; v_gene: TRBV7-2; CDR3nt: TGTGCCAGCAGGCCCGGGACAGGGGTCTACACTGAAGCTTTCTTT; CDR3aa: CASRPGTGVYTEAFF
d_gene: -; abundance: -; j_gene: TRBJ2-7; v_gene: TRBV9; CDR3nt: TGTGCCAGCAGCGTAGCCCCAGTGTACGAGCAGTACTTC; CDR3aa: CASSVAPVYEQYF
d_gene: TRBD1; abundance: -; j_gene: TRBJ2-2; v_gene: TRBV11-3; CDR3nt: TGTGCCAGCAGCCGAGGGACAGGGCGGGATGCCGGGGAGCTGTTTTTT; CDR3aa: CASSRGTGRDAGELFF
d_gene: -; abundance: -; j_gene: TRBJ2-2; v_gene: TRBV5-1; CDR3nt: TGCGCCAGCAGCTTGAGGGGAGACGGGGAGCTGTTTTTT; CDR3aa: CASSLRGDGELFF
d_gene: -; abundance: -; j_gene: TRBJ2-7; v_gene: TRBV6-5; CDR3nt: TGTGCCAGCAGTTACTCCAGGTACGCACTCTACGAGCAGTACTTC; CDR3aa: CASSYSRYALYEQYF
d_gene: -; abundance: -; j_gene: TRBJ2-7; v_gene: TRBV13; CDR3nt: TGTGCCAGCAGCTTGAGGCCCGCCGACGGGCAGTACTTC; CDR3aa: CASSLRPADGQYF
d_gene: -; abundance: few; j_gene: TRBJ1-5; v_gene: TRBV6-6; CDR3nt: TGTGCCAGCAGTTACAGGGGCAATCAGCCCCAGCATTTT; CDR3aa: CASSYRGNQPQHF
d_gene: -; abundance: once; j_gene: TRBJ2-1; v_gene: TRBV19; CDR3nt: TGTGCCAGTAGTACCTCGGACGGTAGGCTGGGGTTTAATGAGCAGTTCTTC; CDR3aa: CASSTSDGRLGFNEQFF
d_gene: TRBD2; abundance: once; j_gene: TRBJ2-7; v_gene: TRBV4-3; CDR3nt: TGCGCCAGCAGCCAAGAAATGGGAGGGCCCTACGAGCAGTACTTC; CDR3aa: CASSQEMGGPYEQYF
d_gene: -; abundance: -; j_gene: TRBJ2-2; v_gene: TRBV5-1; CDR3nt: TGCGCCAGCAGCCGGGACTCCTCGGGCGCCGGGGAGCTGTTTTTT; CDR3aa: CASSRDSSGAGELFF
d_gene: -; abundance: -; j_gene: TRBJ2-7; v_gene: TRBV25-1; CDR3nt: TGTGCCAGCAGTGAAGGCAGGGCGCGTGTCGAGCAGTACTTC; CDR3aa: CASSEGRARVEQYF
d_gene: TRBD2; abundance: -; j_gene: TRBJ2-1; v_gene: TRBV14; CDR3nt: TGTGCCAGCAGCCACCCGATGGGACTAGCGGGAGTGTACAATGAGCAGTTCTTC; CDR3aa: CASSHPMGLAGVYNEQFF
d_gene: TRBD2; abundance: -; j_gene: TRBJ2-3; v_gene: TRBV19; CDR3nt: TGTGCCAGTAGTAATCGGACTAGCGGGACGTTGACAGATACGCAGTATTTT; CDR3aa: CASSNRTSGTLTDTQYF
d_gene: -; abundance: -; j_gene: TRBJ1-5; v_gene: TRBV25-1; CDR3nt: TGTGCCAGCAGTGGGGACTTAGGGCCGCAGCCCCAGCATTTT; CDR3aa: CASSGDLGPQPQHF
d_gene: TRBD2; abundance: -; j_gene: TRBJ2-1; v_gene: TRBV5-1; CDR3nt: TGCGCCAGCAGCCCGGATCTAGCGGGACAGTACAATGAGCAGTTCTTC; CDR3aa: CASSPDLAGQYNEQFF
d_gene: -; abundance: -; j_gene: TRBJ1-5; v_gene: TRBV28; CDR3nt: TGTGCCAGCACCCCCACGGGTGGGGGTTGGCAGCATCAGCCCCAGCATTTT; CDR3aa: CASTPTGGGWQHQPQHF
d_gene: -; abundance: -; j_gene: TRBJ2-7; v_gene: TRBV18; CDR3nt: TGTGCCAGCTCACCAGGGGCTCCGCCCTACGAGCAGTACTTC; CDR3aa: CASSPGAPPYEQYF
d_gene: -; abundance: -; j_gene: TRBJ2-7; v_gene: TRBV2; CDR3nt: TGTGCCAGCAGTGAACAGAAGCAGTACTTC; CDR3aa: CASSEQKQYF
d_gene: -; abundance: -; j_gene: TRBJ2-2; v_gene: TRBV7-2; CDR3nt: TGTGCCAGCAGCTTTACAGGATACACCGGGGAGCTGTTTTTT; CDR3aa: CASSFTGYTGELFF
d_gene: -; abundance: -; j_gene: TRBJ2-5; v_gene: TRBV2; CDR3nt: TGTGCCAGCAATTTGATGAGTGGCCAAGAGACCCAGTACTTC; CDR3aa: CASNLMSGQETQYF
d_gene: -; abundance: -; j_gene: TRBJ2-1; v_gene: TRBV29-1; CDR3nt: TGCAGCGCCCACACGGACTCCTACAATGAGCAGTTCTTC; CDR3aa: CSAHTDSYNEQFF
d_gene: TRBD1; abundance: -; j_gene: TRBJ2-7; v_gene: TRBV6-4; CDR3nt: TGTGCCAGCGGCCGGGACAGGGGTTCCGAGCAGTACTTC; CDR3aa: CASGRDRGSEQYF
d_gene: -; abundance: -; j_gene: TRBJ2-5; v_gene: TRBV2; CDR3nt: TGTGCCAGCCTAGGTGGGGTGTACCAAGAGACCCAGTACTTC; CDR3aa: CASLGGVYQETQYF
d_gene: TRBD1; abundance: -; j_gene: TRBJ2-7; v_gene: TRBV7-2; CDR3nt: TGTGCCAGCAGCAGACAGGGGGGTATAGAGCAGTACTTC; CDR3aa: CASSRQGGIEQYF
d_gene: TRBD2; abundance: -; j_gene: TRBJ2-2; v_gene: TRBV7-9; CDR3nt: TGTGCCAGCAGCTCCCGGTGGCTAGCGGGAGGTACCGGGGAGCTGTTTTTT; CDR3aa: CASSSRWLAGGTGELFF
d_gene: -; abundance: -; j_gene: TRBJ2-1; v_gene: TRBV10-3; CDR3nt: TGTGCCATCAGTGGGACAGCCGGTTCTAATGAGCAGTTCTTC; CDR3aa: CAISGTAGSNEQFF
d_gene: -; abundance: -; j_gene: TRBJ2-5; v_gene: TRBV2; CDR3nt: TGTGCCAGCAGTAATAATAGGAGGGAGACCCAGTACTTC; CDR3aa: CASSNNRRETQYF